The 28 T cell receptor beta chains given below trace back to one sample, sequenced in a study of technical replicates of blood from several donors. Clones were sequenced by immunoSEQ multiplex PCR, and TCRdb holds only the in-frame ones, with some missing. This sample has around 80,000 clones, with about 88% found just once. What was sequenced was T cells isolated from PBMCs. Receptors were obtained from a human donor in good health.

V and J are TRBV6-6 and TRBJ2-1; maybe TRBD2 (6 bases). V was shortened by 7 bases and J by 7 bases, with 8 bases between the two germline ends. Germline loops: CDR1 MNHNY, CDR2 SVGAGI (reference sequence). The CDR3 is 11 amino acids. This CDR3 is CASKRGNEQFF. The CDR3 DNA follows: TGTGCCAGCAAACGGGGGAATGAGCAGTTCTTC.

The chain employs TRBV9 and TRBJ2-5, with 10 bases identical to TRBD2. Trimming at V came to 3 bases and at J to 4 bases, leaving 3 bases not matched to a gene. CDR1 is SGDLS and CDR2 is YYNGEE in the germline V gene. The CDR3 length is 14 residues. The CDR3 region has the DNA TGTGCCAGCAGCGGGTTAGCGGGAGGAGAGACCCAGTACTTC. The encoded protein is CASSGLAGGETQYF.

As DNA, the CDR3 is TGTGCCAGCAGCTTAGACAGTCGGGCTAGCGGGAACCATGAGCAGTTCTTC. Amino acids: CASSLDSRASGNHEQFF. The rearrangement uses TRBV7-2 and TRBJ2-1; 9 nucleotides align to TRBD2. The V segment lost 1 base and the J segment 8 bases; nucleotides outside the gene matches: 12. The germline gives CDR1 SGHTA, CDR2 FQGNSA. The CDR3 is 17 amino acids.

The gene calls are TRBV5-1 and TRBJ1-5, with TRBD1 identical over 12 bases. J lost 5 bases, V lost 4 bases, and 4 bases had no gene match. Germline CDR1 and CDR2: SGHRS and YFSETQ. This CDR3 is 15 amino acids long. CDR3 in DNA: TGCGCCAGCAGCCTAGGGACAGGGGGCTATCAGCCCCAGCATTTT. Translation gives CASSLGTGGYQPQHF. The whole variable domain, remainder taken from reference TRBV5-1 and TRBJ1-5, is KAGVTQTPRYLIKTRGQQVTLSCSPISGHRSVSWYQQTPGQGLQFLFEYFSETQRNKGNFPGRFSGRQFSNSRSEMNVSTLELGDSALYLCASSLGTGGYQPQHFGDGTRLSIL.

The chain couples TRBV5-1 to TRBJ2-1, with 10 bases fitting TRBD2. In germline, CDR1 is SGHRS, CDR2 YFSETQ. This CDR3 region has 16 residues. Unmatched junction bases numbered 10, after V lost 4 bases and J lost 6 bases. DNA for the CDR3: TGCGCCAGCAGCGGACCTAGCGGGAGTTCCCTCAATGAGCAGTTCTTC. It is translated as CASSGPSGSSLNEQFF. The full variable domain, its missing parts supplied by reference TRBV5-1 and TRBJ2-1, is KAGVTQTPRYLIKTRGQQVTLSCSPISGHRSVSWYQQTPGQGLQFLFEYFSETQRNKGNFPGRFSGRQFSNSRSEMNVSTLELGDSALYLCASSGPSGSSLNEQFFGPGTRLTVL.

The chain carries TRBV6-1 and TRBJ2-2; 9 positions agree with TRBD2. V lost 6 bases to trimming and J lost 3 bases; unmatched junction nucleotides: 2. CDR3 size: 14 residues. The germline V gene encodes CDR1 MNHNS and CDR2 SASEGT. The chain's CDR3 is CASRTSGHTGELFF. CDR3 coding DNA: TGTGCCAGCAGGACTAGCGGACACACCGGGGAGCTGTTTTTT.

The J gene is TRBJ1-4, the V gene TRBV14; TRBD1 might be the D (6 bases). The CDR3 is made up of 15 amino acids. The V end was cut by 0 bases, the J end by 7 bases, with 12 bases between. Germline CDR1 reads SGHDN; CDR2 reads FVKESK. This CDR3 reads CASSQEQGWGEKLFF. In DNA, the CDR3 is TGTGCCAGCAGCCAAGAACAGGGATGGGGTGAAAAACTGTTTTTT. The full variable domain, its missing parts supplied by reference TRBV14 and TRBJ1-4, is EAGVTQFPSHSVIEKGQTVTLRCDPISGHDNLYWYRRVMGKEIKFLLHFVKESKQDESGMPNNRFLAERTGGTYSTLKVQPAELEDSGVYFCASSQEQGWGEKLFFGSGTQLSVL.

This rearrangement joins TRBV6-1 to TRBJ2-7; D might be TRBD2 (5 bases). The CDR3 is made up of 12 amino acids. V lost 7 bases to trimming and J lost 0 bases, with 7 bases between them. Looked up from germline, CDR1 is MNHNS and CDR2 is SASEGT. The CDR3 spells CASTRDSYEQYF. Written as DNA, the CDR3 is TGTGCCAGCACCCGGGACTCCTACGAGCAGTACTTC.

The chain uses TRBV19 and TRBJ2-7, with D perhaps matching TRBD1 (6 bases). This CDR3 contains 14 residues. V lost 9 bases, J lost 3 bases, and 18 bases lay in between. Germline assignment: CDR1 LNHDA and CDR2 SQIVND (reference sequence). In DNA form, the CDR3 reads TGTGCCAGCCGACCCCGGGACATAGGCTACGAGCAGTACTTC. This translates into CASRPRDIGYEQYF.

The chain recombines TRBV19 with TRBJ1-2, with a tentative D call TRBD1 (5 bases). The V end was cut by 3 bases, the J end by 3 bases, with 8 bases between. Per the germline V gene, CDR1 is LNHDA and CDR2 is SQIVND (reference sequence). This CDR3 comprises 13 residues. The CDR3: CASSITGYYGYTF. In nucleotides, the CDR3 is TGTGCCAGTAGTATTACAGGATACTATGGCTACACCTTC.

The J gene is TRBJ2-5, the V gene TRBV2; D is perhaps TRBD2 (6 bases). Per the germline V gene, CDR1 is SNHLY and CDR2 is FYNNEI. Trimming pared 7 bases from V and 2 bases from J, leaving 17 bases between. The CDR3 covers 15 residues. The CDR3 coding sequence is TGTGCCAGCACCCCGGGATGGCGGGGACAAGAGACCCAGTACTTC. Translating gives CASTPGWRGQETQYF.

The J gene is TRBJ2-3, the V gene TRBV5-1; maybe TRBD2 (5 bases). The V and J ends lost 1 base and 2 bases respectively, with 11 bases between them. The CDR3 is 15 residues long. Per the germline V gene, CDR1 is SGHRS and CDR2 is YFSETQ. CDR3 sequence: CASSLRGFLTDTQYF. The CDR3 DNA follows: TGCGCCAGCAGCTTGAGAGGGTTCCTCACAGATACGCAGTATTTT.

The V and J genes are TRBV28 and TRBJ1-5, with 7 nucleotides matching TRBD1. With 3 bases clipped from V and 6 bases from J, the junction kept 5 bases outside the gene matches. Germline V gene lookup returns CDR1 MDHEN and CDR2 SYDVKM. This CDR3 is 14 amino acids long. CDR3 sequence (DNA): TGTGCCAGCAGTTTGAGGGGGCGCGGTCAGCCCCAGCATTTT. This sequence encodes CASSLRGRGQPQHF.

The rearrangement joins TRBV30 to TRBJ1-1; a weak D match, TRBD1 (6 bases). Germline CDR1 and CDR2: GTSNPN and SVGIG (reference sequence). V shed 4 bases and J shed 4 bases, with 13 bases lying between them. The CDR3 is 13 residues long. The CDR3 DNA reads TGTGCCTGGACCTGGGGGGGCGGCACTGAAGCTTTCTTT. It specifies CAWTWGGGTEAFF. Full variable domain (outside the CDR3, taken from reference TRBV30 and TRBJ1-1): SQTIHQWPATLVQPVGSPLSLECTVEGTSNPNLYWYRQAAGRGLQLLFYSVGIGQISSEVPQNLSASRPQDRQFILSSKKLLLSDSGFYLCAWTWGGGTEAFFGQGTRLTVV.

This chain joins TRBV7-8 and TRBJ1-2; the D gene is possibly TRBD1 (5 bases). This CDR3 has 13 amino acids. CDR1 and CDR2 from the germline V gene are SGHVS and FQNEAQ. Trimming shortened V by 7 bases and J by 4 bases, and 13 bases separated the two germline ends. The DNA of the CDR3 is TGTGCCAGCACCATTAACACAGGCTATGGCTACACCTTC. Its translation is CASTINTGYGYTF.

CDR3 sequence reads: CASSVQGASDEQYF. CDR3 bases: TGTGCCAGCAGCGTGCAGGGGGCGTCCGACGAGCAGTACTTC. V is TRBV5-4 and J is TRBJ2-7, with TRBD1 matching 8 bases. Germline assignment: CDR1 SGHNT and CDR2 YYREEE (reference sequence). There are 14 residues in the CDR3. Germline trimming cut 4 bases from V and 5 bases from J; bases unmatched to any gene: 8.

In nucleotides, the CDR3 is TGTGCTAGTGGTTTGGTACTCCCGTCTGAAGCTTTCTTT. Translated: CASGLVLPSEAFF. V usage is TRBV12-5 and J usage is TRBJ1-1; D gene unclear. This CDR3 comprises 13 residues. The V gene's germline CDR1 is LGHNT and CDR2 FRNRAP. The germline V and J ends were trimmed by 0 bases and 6 bases, with 8 bases remaining between them. Full variable domain (remainder filled in from reference TRBV12-5 and TRBJ1-1): DARVTQTPRHKVTEMGQEVTMRCQPILGHNTVFWYRQTMMQGLELLAYFRNRAPLDDSGMPKDRFSAEMPDATLATLKIQPSEPRDSAVYFCASGLVLPSEAFFGQGTRLTVV.

This chain uses TRBV6-5 with TRBJ2-7; 13 bases fit TRBD2. The germline V gene has CDR1 MNHEY and CDR2 SVGAGI. V shed 5 bases and J 7 bases; nucleotides not matched to a gene: 5. The CDR3 runs to 14 residues. Written as DNA, the CDR3 is TGTGCCAGCAGTCGACTAGCGGGAGGCAGGGAGCAGTACTTC. Encoded protein: CASSRLAGGREQYF.

This clone was recorded only once. The genes are TRBV7-9 and TRBJ2-1, with 10 bases identical to TRBD2. V shed 5 bases, J shed 1 base, and the junction held 8 bases outside the gene matches. CDR3 length equals 17 residues. Germline CDR1 reads SEHNR; CDR2 reads FQNEAQ (reference sequence). Here the CDR3 reads CASSVVSGRGSYNEQFF. For the CDR3, the DNA is TGTGCCAGCAGCGTAGTAAGCGGGAGGGGGTCCTACAATGAGCAGTTCTTC.

The chain has TRBV6-5 and TRBJ2-4, with D possibly matching TRBD2 (7 bases). The CDR3 loop spans 14 amino acids. V lost 5 bases, J lost 8 bases, and 16 bases lay in between. Germline V gene lookup returns CDR1 MNHEY and CDR2 SVGAGI. Here the CDR3 reads CASSPQGGEDIQYF. Here the CDR3 DNA reads TGTGCCAGCAGTCCCCAAGGGGGGGAAGACATTCAGTACTTC.

This clone was seen only once. This sequence joins TRBV19 and TRBJ2-6, with D maybe TRBD1 (5 bases). The CDR3 runs to 17 residues. Trimming cost V 2 bases and J 2 bases, with 13 bases left between them. Germline V lookup: CDR1 LNHDA, CDR2 SQIVND (reference sequence). Here the CDR3 reads CASSINRPQAGANVLTF. The DNA of the CDR3 is TGTGCCAGTAGTATAAACAGGCCCCAGGCTGGGGCCAACGTCCTGACTTTC.

This chain links TRBV6-1 with TRBJ2-7; TRBD1 matches at 7 bases. Germline V gene sequence: CDR1 MNHNS, CDR2 SASEGT. The junction had 6 bases not matched to a gene; V was cut back by 1 base and J by 3 bases. The CDR3 spans 15 residues. CDR3 nucleotide sequence: TGTGCCAGCAGTGAAGTCACAGGGGTTCTCTACGAGCAGTACTTC. Its protein is CASSEVTGVLYEQYF.

This clone was seen a single time. The chain joins TRBV4-1 to TRBJ1-1; D gene unclear. V shed 0 bases and J shed 4 bases, with 6 bases lying between them. The CDR3 runs 13 residues. Germline CDR1 and CDR2: MGHRA and YSYEKL. The CDR3 is CASSQDVVTEAFF. The CDR3 nucleotides are TGCGCCAGCAGCCAAGACGTAGTCACTGAAGCTTTCTTT.

This chain uses TRBV7-9 with TRBJ2-3; 7 bases agree with TRBD2. Germline lookup yields CDR1 SEHNR and CDR2 FQNEAQ (reference sequence). The V gene end was trimmed by 5 bases and the J gene end by 6 bases; junction bases not matched to a gene: 8. CDR3 length: 14 residues. The CDR3 DNA follows: TGTGCCAGCAGCGGCAGGACTAGAGGCGATACGCAGTATTTT. It codes for CASSGRTRGDTQYF.

This chain connects TRBV6-1 to TRBJ2-7; 11 positions match TRBD2. Germline values: CDR1 MNHNS, CDR2 SASEGT. CDR3 length equals 15 residues. V dropped 1 base and J dropped 5; count of bases not matched to a gene: 4. The chain's CDR3 is CASSEGASGRNEQYF. The CDR3 DNA is TGTGCCAGCAGTGAAGGGGCTAGCGGGAGGAACGAGCAGTACTTC.

This clone came up a few times. The CDR3 DNA reads TGTGCCAGCAGCCAGGGCTACCGGAACACTGAAGCTTTCTTT. It is translated as CASSQGYRNTEAFF. The rearrangement joins TRBV2 to TRBJ1-1; D might be TRBD1 (5 bases). Germline lookup yields CDR1 SNHLY and CDR2 FYNNEI. CDR3 length: 14 residues. V gave up 6 bases and J gave up 1 base, with 12 bases separating them.

The chain employs TRBV13 and TRBJ2-7; D gene unclear. V lost 0 bases and J lost 2, with 5 bases in between. This CDR3 region has 13 residues. Per germline, CDR1 PRHDT and CDR2 FYEKMQ (reference sequence). CDR3 region: CASSLGPAYEQYF. DNA of the CDR3: TGTGCCAGCAGCTTAGGCCCGGCCTACGAGCAGTACTTC.

The CDR3 spells CASSSGLAEDTQYF. Written as DNA, the CDR3 is TGCGCCAGCAGCTCGGGACTAGCGGAGGATACGCAGTATTTT. V gene TRBV5-1 combines with J gene TRBJ2-3; the match to TRBD2 covers 11 bases. The J segment lost 6 bases and the V segment lost 3 bases, leaving 3 bases of the junction unmatched. Germline V gene data show CDR1 as SGHRS and CDR2 as YFSETQ. The CDR3 sequence is 14 residues long.